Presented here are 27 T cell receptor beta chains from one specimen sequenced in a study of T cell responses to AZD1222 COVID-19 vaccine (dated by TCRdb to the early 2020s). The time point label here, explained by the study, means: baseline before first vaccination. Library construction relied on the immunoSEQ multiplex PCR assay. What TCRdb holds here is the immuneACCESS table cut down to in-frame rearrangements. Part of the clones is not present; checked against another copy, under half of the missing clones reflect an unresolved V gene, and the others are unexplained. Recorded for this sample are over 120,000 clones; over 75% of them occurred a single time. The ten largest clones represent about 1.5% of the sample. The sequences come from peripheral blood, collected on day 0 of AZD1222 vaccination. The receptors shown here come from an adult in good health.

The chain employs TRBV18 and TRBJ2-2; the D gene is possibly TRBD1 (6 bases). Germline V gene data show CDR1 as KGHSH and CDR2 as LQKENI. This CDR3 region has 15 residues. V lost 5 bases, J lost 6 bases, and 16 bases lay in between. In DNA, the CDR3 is TGTGCCAGCTCAGTTTACGGGACATCATCCGGGGAGCTGTTTTTT. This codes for CASSVYGTSSGELFF.

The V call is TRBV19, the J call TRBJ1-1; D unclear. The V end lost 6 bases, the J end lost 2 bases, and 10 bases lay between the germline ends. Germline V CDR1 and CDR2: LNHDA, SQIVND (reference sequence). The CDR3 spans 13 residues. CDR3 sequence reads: CASRNTPNTEAFF. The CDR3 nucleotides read TGTGCCAGTAGAAACACCCCCAACACTGAAGCTTTCTTT.

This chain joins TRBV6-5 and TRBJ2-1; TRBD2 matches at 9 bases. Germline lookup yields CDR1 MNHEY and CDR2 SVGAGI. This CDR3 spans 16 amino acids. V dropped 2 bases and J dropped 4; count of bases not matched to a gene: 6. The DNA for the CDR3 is TGTGCCAGCAGTTACCTCACTAGCGGGCCATACAATGAGCAGTTCTTC. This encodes CASSYLTSGPYNEQFF.

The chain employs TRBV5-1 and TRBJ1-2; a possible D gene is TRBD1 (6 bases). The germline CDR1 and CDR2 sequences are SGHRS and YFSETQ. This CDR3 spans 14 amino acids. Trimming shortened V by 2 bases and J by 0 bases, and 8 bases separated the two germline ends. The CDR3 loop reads CASSFGTTNYGYTF. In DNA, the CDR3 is TGCGCCAGCAGCTTTGGGACAACTAACTATGGCTACACCTTC.

CDR3 sequence: CASSPGQGIGEAFF. Here the CDR3 DNA reads TGTGCCAGCAGCCCGGGACAGGGTATAGGCGAAGCTTTCTTT. This chain uses TRBV7-9 with TRBJ1-1; the match to TRBD1 covers 9 bases. The germline gives CDR1 SEHNR, CDR2 FQNEAQ (reference sequence). V shed 5 bases, J shed 8 bases, and the junction held 9 bases outside the gene matches. CDR3 length equals 14 residues.

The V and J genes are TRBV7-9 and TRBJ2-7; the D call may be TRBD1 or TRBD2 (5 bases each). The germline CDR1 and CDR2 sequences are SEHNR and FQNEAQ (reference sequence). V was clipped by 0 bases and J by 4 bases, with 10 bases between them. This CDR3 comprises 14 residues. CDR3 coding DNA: TGTGCCAGCAGCTTAGCGGGGACGAATTACGAGCAGTACTTC. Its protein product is CASSLAGTNYEQYF.

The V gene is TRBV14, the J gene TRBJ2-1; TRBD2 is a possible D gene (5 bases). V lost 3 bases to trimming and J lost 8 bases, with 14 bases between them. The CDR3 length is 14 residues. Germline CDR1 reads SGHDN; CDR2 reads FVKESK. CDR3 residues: CASSHPLEGDEQFF. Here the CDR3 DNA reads TGTGCCAGCAGCCACCCCTTAGAGGGCGATGAGCAGTTCTTC.

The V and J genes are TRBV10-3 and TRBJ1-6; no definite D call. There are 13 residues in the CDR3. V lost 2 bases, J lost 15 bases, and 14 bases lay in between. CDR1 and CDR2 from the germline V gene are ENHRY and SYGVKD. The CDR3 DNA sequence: TGTGCCATCAGTGAGGACCTGATGAGCAACCTCCACTTT. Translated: CAISEDLMSNLHF.

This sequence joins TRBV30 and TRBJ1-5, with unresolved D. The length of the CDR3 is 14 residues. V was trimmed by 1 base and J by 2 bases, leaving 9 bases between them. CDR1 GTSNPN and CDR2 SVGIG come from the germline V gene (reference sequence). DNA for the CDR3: TGTGCCTGGAGTGAGGGTTTGGGCAATCAGCCCCAGCATTTT. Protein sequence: CAWSEGLGNQPQHF.

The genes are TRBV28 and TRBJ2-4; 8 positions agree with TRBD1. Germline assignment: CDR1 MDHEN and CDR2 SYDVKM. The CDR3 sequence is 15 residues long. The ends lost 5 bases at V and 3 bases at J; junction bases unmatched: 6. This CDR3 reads CASSKDRDYKNIQYF. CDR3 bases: TGTGCCAGCAGTAAGGACAGGGATTACAAAAACATTCAGTACTTC.

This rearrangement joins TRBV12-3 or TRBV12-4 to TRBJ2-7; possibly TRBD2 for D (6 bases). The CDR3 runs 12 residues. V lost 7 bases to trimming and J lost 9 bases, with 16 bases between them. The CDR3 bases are TGTGCCAGCACCCCTGGGGGGATTGGGCAGTACTTC. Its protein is CASTPGGIGQYF.

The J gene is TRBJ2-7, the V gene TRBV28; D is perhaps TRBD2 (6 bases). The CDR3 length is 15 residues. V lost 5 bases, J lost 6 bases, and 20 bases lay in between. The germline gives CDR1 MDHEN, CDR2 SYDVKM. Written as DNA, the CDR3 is TGTGCCAGCAGTCCCCTTTTCAGGTCGGAGGGCGAGCAGTACTTC. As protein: CASSPLFRSEGEQYF.

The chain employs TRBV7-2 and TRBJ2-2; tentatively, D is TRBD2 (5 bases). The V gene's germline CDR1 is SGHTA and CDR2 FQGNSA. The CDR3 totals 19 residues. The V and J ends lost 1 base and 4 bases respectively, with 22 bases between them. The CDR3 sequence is CASSLGSVGVGAGTGELFF. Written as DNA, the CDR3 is TGTGCCAGCAGCTTAGGGAGCGTGGGAGTCGGTGCGGGCACCGGGGAGCTGTTTTTT.

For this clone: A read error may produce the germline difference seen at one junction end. The CDR3 spells CASSVWDRAHEQYF. The CDR3 DNA follows: TGTGCCAGCAGTGTATGGGACAGGGCCCACGAGCAGTACTTC. V is TRBV28 and J is TRBJ2-7, with 9 positions matching TRBD1. The CDR3 totals 14 residues. The germline gives CDR1 MDHEN, CDR2 SYDVKM. Looking up the rest from reference TRBV28 and TRBJ2-7 gives the full variable domain: DVKVTQSSRYLVKRTGEKVFLECVQDMDHENMFWYRQDPGLGLRLIYFSYDVKMKEKGDIPEGYSVSREKKERFSLILESASTNQTSMYLCASSVWDRAHEQYFGPGTRLTVT.

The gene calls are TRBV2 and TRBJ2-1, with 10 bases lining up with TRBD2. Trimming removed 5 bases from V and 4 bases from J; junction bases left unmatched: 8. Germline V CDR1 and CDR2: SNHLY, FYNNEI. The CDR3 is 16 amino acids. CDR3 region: CASSPSSGGSYNEQFF. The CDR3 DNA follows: TGTGCCAGCAGTCCCTCTAGCGGGGGATCGTACAATGAGCAGTTCTTC.

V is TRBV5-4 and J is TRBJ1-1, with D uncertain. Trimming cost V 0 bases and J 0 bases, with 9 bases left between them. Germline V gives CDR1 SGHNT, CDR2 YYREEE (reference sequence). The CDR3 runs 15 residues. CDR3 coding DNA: TGTGCCAGCAGCTTGGGGGGAAACATGAACACTGAAGCTTTCTTT. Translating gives CASSLGGNMNTEAFF.

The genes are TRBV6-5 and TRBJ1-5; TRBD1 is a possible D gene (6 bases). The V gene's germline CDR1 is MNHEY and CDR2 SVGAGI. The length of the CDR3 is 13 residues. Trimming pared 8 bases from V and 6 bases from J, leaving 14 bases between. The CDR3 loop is CASEGGGGQPQHF. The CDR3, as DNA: TGTGCCAGCGAGGGTGGGGGCGGTCAGCCCCAGCATTTT.

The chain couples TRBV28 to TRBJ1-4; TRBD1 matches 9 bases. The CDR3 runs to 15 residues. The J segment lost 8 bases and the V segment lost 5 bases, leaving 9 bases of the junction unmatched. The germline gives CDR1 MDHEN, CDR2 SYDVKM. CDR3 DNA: TGTGCCAGCAGTACCCCGGGACAGGGAGCAGAAAAACTGTTTTTT. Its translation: CASSTPGQGAEKLFF.

DNA for the CDR3: TGCGCCAGCAGCTTGGATCCAGGGAGCGTGTACGAGCAGTACTTC. It codes for CASSLDPGSVYEQYF. The rearrangement joins TRBV5-1 to TRBJ2-7; D is perhaps TRBD1 or TRBD2 (5 bases each). Trimming pared 0 bases from V and 4 bases from J, leaving 14 bases between. Germline V gene lookup returns CDR1 SGHRS and CDR2 YFSETQ. This CDR3 is built from 15 residues.

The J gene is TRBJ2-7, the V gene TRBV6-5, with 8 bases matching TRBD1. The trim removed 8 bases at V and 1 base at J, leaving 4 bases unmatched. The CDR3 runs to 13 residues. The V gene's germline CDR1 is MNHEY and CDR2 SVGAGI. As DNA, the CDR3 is TGTGCCAGCGGAAGGACAGGGTCCTACGAGCAGTACTTC. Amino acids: CASGRTGSYEQYF.

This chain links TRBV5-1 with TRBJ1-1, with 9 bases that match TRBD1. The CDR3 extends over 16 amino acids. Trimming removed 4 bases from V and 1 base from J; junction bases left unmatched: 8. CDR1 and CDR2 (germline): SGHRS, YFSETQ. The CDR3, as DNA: TGCGCCAGCAGCGCCGGACAGGGGATACCGAACACTGAAGCTTTCTTT. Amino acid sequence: CASSAGQGIPNTEAFF.

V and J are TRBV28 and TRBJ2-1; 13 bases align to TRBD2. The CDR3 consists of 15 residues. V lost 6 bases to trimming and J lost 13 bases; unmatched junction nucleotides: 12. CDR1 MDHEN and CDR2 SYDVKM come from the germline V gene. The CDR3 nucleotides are TGTGCCAGCAGCATCGGACTAGCGGGGGACCCTAGTCAGTTCTTC. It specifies CASSIGLAGDPSQFF.

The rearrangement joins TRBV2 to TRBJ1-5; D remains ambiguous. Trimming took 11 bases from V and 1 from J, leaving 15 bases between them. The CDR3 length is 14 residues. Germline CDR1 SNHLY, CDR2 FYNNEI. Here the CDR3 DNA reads TGTGCCTTAAGGGCGGACGGAAGCAATCAGCCCCAGCATTTT. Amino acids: CALRADGSNQPQHF.

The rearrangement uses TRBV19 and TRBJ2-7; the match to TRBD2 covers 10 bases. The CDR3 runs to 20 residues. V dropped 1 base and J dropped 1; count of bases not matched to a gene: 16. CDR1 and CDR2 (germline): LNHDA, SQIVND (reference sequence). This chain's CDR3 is CASSIGLGWTSGGTSYEQYF. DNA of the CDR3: TGTGCCAGTAGTATAGGTTTAGGTTGGACTAGCGGAGGAACATCCTACGAGCAGTACTTC.

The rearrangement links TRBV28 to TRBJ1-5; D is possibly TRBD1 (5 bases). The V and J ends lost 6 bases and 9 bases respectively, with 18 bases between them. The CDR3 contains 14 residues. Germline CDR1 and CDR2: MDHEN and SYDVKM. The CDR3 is CASSLGSGSRPQHF. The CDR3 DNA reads TGTGCCAGCAGCTTAGGTTCAGGGAGTCGGCCCCAGCATTTT.

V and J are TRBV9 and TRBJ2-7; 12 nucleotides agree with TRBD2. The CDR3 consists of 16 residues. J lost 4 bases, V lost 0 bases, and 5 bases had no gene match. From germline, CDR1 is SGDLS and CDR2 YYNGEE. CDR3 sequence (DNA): TGTGCCAGCAGCGTAGATTTGGGACTAGCGGGTTACGAGCAGTACTTC. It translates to CASSVDLGLAGYEQYF.

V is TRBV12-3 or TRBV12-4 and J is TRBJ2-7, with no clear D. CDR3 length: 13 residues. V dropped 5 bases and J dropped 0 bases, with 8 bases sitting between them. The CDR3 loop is CASSNWDSYEQYF. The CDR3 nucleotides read TGTGCCAGCAGTAATTGGGACTCCTACGAGCAGTACTTC.